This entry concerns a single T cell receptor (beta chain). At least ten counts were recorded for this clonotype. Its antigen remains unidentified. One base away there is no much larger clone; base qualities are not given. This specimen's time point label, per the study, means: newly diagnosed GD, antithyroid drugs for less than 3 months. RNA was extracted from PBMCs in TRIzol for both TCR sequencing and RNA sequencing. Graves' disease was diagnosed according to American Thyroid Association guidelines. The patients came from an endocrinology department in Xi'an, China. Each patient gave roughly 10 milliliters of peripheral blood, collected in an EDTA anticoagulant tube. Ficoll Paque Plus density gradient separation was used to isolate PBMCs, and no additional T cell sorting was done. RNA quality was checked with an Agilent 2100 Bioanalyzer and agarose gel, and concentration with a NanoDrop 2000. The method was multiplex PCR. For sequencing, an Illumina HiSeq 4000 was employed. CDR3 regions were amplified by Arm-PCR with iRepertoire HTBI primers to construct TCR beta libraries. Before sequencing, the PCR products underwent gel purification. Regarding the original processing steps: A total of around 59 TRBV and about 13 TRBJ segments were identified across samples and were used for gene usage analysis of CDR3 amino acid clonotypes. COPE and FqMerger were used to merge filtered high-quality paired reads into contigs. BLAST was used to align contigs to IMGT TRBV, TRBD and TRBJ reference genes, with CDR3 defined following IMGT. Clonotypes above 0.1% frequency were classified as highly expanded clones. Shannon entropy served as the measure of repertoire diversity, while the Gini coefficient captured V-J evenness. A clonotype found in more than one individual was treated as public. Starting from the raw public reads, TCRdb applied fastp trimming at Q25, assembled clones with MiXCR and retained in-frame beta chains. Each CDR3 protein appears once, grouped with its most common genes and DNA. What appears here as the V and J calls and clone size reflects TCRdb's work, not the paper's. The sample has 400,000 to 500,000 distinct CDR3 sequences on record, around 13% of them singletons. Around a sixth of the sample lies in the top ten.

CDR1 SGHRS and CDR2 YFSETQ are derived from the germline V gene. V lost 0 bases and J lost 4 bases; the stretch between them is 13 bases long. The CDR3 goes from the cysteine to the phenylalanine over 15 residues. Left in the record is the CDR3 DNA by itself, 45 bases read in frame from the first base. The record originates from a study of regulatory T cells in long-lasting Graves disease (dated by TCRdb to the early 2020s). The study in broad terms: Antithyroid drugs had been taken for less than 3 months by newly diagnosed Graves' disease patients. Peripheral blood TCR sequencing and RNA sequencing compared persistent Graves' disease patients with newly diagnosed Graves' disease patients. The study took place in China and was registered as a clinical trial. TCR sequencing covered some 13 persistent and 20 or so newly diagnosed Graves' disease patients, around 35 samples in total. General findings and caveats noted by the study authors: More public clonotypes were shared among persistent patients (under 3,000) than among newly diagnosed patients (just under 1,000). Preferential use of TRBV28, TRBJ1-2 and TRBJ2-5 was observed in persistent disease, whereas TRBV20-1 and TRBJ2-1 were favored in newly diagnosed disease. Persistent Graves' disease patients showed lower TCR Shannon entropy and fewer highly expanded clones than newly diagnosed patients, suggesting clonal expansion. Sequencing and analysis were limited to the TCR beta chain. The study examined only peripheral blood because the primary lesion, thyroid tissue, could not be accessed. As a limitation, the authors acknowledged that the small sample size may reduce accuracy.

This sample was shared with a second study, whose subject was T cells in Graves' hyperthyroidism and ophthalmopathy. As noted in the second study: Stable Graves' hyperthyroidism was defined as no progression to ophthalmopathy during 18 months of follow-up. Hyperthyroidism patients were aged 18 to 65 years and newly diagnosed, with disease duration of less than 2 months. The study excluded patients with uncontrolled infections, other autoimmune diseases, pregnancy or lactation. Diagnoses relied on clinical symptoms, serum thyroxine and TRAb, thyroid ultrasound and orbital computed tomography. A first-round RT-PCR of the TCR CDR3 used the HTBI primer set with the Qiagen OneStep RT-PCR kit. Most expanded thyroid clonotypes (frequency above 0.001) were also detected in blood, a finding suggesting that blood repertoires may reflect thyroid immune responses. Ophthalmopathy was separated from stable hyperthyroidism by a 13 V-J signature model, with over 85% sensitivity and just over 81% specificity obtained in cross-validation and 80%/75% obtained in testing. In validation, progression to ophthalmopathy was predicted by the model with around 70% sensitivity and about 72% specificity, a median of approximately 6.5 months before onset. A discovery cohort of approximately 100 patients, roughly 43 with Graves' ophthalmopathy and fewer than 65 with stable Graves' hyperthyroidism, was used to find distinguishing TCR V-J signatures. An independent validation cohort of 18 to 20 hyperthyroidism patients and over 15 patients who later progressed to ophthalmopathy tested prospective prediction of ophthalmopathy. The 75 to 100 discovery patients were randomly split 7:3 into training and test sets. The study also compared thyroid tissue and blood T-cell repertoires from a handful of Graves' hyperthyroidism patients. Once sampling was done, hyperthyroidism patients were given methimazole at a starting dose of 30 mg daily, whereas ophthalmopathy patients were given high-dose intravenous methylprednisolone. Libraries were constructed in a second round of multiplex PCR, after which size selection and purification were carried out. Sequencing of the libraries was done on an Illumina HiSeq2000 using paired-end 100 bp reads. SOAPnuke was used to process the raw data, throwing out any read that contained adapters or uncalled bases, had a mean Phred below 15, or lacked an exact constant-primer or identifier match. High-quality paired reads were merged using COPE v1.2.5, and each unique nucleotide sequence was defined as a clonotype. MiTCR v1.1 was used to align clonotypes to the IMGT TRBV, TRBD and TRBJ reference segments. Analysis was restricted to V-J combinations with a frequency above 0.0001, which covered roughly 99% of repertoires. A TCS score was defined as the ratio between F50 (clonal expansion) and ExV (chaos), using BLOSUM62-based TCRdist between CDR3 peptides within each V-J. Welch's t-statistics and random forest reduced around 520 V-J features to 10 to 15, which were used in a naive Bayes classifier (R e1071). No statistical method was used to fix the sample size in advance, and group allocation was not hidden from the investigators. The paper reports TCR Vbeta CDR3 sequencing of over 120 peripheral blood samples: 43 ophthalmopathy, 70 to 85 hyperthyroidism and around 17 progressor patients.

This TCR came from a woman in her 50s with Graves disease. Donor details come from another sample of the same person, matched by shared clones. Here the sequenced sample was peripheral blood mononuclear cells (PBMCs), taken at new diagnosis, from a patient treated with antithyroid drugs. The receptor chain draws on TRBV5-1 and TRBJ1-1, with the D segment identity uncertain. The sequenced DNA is TGCGCCAGCAGCTTGGCACAAGGAATGAGCACTGAAGCTTTCTTT. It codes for CASSLAQGMSTEAFF.